The present T cell receptor (beta chain) was sequenced within a study of CD8 T cells in Susac syndrome. CD8+ and CD4+ T cells from blood underwent TCR beta sequencing. Through negative isolation, CD4+ and CD8+ T cells were obtained, while TEMRA cells were enriched using FACS. Trimming left V 0 bases short and J 0 bases short, with 9 bases between. From germline, CDR1 is GTSNPN and CDR2 SVGIG (reference sequence). There are 15 residues in the CDR3. It was with random hexamers that 0.5 to 1 ug RNA was reverse transcribed. Amplification of the TCR beta CDR3 was carried out by immunoSEQ multiplex PCR, which spanned a total of 54 Vbeta and 13 Jbeta segments. Each CDR3 protein gets one entry after TCRdb re-called the immunoSEQ multiplex PCR reads with MiXCR. The data contain 150,000 to 250,000 distinct CDR3 sequences, nearly 95% of them singletons.

The source is a human donor with multiple sclerosis. V gene TRBV30 combines with J gene TRBJ1-5, with unresolved D. Material for sequencing was CD4+ T cells from PBMCs. The CDR3 DNA sequence: TGTGCCTGGAGTGTTGGGGTTTATAGCAATCAGCCCCAGCATTTT. Translation: CAWSVGVYSNQPQHF.